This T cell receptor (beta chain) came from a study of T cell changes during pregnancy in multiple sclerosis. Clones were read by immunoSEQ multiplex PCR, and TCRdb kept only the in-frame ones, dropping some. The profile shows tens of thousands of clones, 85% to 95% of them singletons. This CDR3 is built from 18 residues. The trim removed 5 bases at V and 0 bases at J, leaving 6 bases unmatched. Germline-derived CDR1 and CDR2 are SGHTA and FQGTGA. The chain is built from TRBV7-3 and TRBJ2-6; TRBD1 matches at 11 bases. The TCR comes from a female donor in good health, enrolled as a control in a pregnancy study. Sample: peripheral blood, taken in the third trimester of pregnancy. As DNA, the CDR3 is TGTGCCAGCAGCGGGACGGGACAGGGGGGCTCTGGGGCCAACGTCCTGACTTTC. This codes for CASSGTGQGGSGANVLTF.